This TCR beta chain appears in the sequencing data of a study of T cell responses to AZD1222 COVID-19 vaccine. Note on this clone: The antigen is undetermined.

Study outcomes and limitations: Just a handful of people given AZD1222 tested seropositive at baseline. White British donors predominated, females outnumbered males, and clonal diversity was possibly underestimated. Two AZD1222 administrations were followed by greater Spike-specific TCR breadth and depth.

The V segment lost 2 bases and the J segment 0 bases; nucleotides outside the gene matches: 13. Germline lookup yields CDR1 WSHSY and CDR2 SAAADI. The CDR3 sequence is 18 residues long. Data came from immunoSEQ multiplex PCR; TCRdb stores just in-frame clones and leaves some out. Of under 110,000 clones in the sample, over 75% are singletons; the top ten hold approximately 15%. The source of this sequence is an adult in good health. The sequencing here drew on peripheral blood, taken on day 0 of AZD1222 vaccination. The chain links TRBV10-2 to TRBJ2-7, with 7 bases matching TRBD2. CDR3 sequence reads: CASSEARGAGGNSYEQYF. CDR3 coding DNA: TGCGCCAGCAGTGAGGCTCGAGGTGCCGGGGGGAACTCCTACGAGCAGTACTTC.